These 12 T cell receptor beta chains originate from one sample sequenced in a study of CXCR3-negative and CXCR3-positive naive CD8 T cells. UMI-labeled TRB cDNA libraries were prepared by 5' RACE. TCRdb re-called the 5' RACE reads; every CDR3 protein appears as one record, without DNA. The sample holds around 50,000 distinct CDR3 sequences. Sequencing was performed on naive CXCR3- CD8+ T cells from blood. As for subset: CD45RO-CCR7+CD27+CD95- naive CD8+ T cells lacking CXCR3 (TNR3-). Receptor source: a human donor in good health. Some clones in this sample may be carry-over from other donors' samples.

CDR3 loop: CSARDLVGRDYEQYF. The chain combines TRBV20-1 with TRBJ2-7; TCRdb lists TRBD2, though no DNA is available to test this call. CDR1 is DFQATT, CDR2 SNEGSKA, per germline (reference sequence). This CDR3 has 15 residues.

The CDR3 region is CASSFPRTSGGPNNEQFF. The genes are TRBV7-8 and TRBJ2-1; there is no DNA to check the TCRdb D call of TRBD2. Germline CDR1 reads SGHVS; CDR2 reads FQNEAQ. This CDR3 has 18 amino acids. The variable domain in full, with the rest retrieved from reference TRBV7-8 and TRBJ2-1, is GAGVSQSPRYKVAKRGQDVALRCDPISGHVSLFWYQQALGQGPEFLTYFQNEAQLDKSGLPSDRFFAERPEGSVSTLKIQRTQQEDSAVYLCASSFPRTSGGPNNEQFFGPGTRLTVL.

The chain is built from TRBV9 and TRBJ1-2; the TCRdb D gene call, TRBD1, has no DNA to confirm it. Germline assignment: CDR1 SGDLS and CDR2 YYNGEE. This CDR3 comprises 15 residues. Here the CDR3 reads CASSVGPELNYGYTF.

V gene TRBV4-1 combines with J gene TRBJ1-5. Germline V gene lookup returns CDR1 MGHRA and CDR2 YSYEKL. This CDR3 has 16 residues. The CDR3 is CASSQDPQANNQPQHF.

The V gene is TRBV28, the J gene TRBJ1-5. CDR1 is MDHEN and CDR2 is SYDVKM in the germline V gene. This CDR3 has 17 residues. Here the CDR3 reads CASSLSQAGRYGQPQHF.

The V and J genes are TRBV12-3 or TRBV12-4 and TRBJ2-7; the TRBD1 assignment by TCRdb is unverifiable without DNA. The CDR3 consists of 13 residues. CDR3 sequence: CASSTQDRGEQYF.

The CDR3 loop reads CASSGGGSTYNEQFF. The rearrangement joins TRBV7-6 to TRBJ2-1; there is no DNA to check the TCRdb D call of TRBD1. The CDR3 runs 15 residues. Per the germline V gene, CDR1 is SGHVS and CDR2 is FNYEAQ.

CDR3 sequence: CASGSDSPNVNEQFF. This chain links TRBV27 with TRBJ2-1; TCRdb's D call, TRBD1, is unchecked because there is no DNA. CDR3 size: 15 residues. Germline V gene data show CDR1 as MNHEY and CDR2 as SMNVEV (reference sequence).

The V and J genes are TRBV28 and TRBJ2-1; the TCRdb D gene call, TRBD1, has no DNA to confirm it. The CDR3 runs to 13 residues. Germline CDR1 is MDHEN and CDR2 is SYDVKM. CDR3 in amino acids: CASMERDFNEQFF.

The chain recombines TRBV5-4 with TRBJ2-5. The CDR3 runs 14 residues. Germline CDR1 is SGHNT and CDR2 is YYREEE (reference sequence). The CDR3 spells CASSLVGSEETQYF.

V usage is TRBV2 and J usage is TRBJ2-7; TCRdb reports TRBD2, a call that lacks DNA to check it against. There are 16 residues in the CDR3. Germline V gene sequence: CDR1 SNHLY, CDR2 FYNNEI. CDR3 sequence: CASRSISGGESYEQYF.

The chain employs TRBV6-2 or TRBV6-3 and TRBJ2-1. This CDR3 spans 12 amino acids. Germline V CDR1 and CDR2: MNHEY, SVGEGT. Here the CDR3 reads CASRQLVHEQFF.